A selection of T cell receptor beta chains follows, all from one sample in a study of shared clonotypes between healthy human individuals. The method was immunoSEQ multiplex PCR; TCRdb's version includes in-frame clones alone and lacks a portion of them. The table has over a million clones, roughly 80% seen once. Sequencing was done on a sample of memory CD4+ T cells sorted from blood. The receptors derive from a man younger than 30 in good health. The CDR3 runs from the conserved cysteine through the conserved F or W. D genes are given only for firm matches. Part of the rows lack a size; the others show once, few, many or a class for expanded clones.

cdr3_nt,cdr3_aa,clone_size,v_call,d_call,j_call
TGTGCCAGCAGTAACGTGGACAGAGTGGGTGATACGCAGTATTTT,CASSNVDRVGDTQYF,NA,TRBV6-5,NA,TRBJ2-3
TGTGCCTGGAGTGGTCAGTCCTCCATGAACACTGAAGCTTTCTTT,CAWSGQSSMNTEAFF,NA,TRBV30,NA,TRBJ1-1
TGTGCCAGCAGCTTGTATACTGAAGCTTTCTTT,CASSLYTEAFF,once,TRBV5-6,NA,TRBJ1-1
TGTGCCAGCAGTGGACAGGACACAGATACGCAGTATTTT,CASSGQDTDTQYF,NA,TRBV6-1,NA,TRBJ2-3
TGTGCCAGCAGCTTAGGACTAGCAAGGTCAGATACGCAGTATTTT,CASSLGLARSDTQYF,NA,TRBV7-2,TRBD2,TRBJ2-3
TGTGCCAGCAGTGTACAGACGAATTCACCCCTCCACTTT,CASSVQTNSPLHF,NA,TRBV25-1,NA,TRBJ1-6
TGTGCCAGCAGCTTAGATCGGAGAGGGGACACTGAAGCTTTCTTT,CASSLDRRGDTEAFF,few,TRBV11-2,NA,TRBJ1-1
TGTGCCAGCAGCTTCTCGACCCCTGAAGCTTTCTTT,CASSFSTPEAFF,NA,TRBV7-8,NA,TRBJ1-1
TGTGCCAGCAGTACCGTTGACAGAACCTACGAGCAGTACTTC,CASSTVDRTYEQYF,few,TRBV28,NA,TRBJ2-7
TGCGCCAGCAGTGGGGGACTAGCGGGATCCTACGAGCAGTACTTC,CASSGGLAGSYEQYF,NA,TRBV10-2,TRBD2,TRBJ2-7
TGTGCCAGCAGTTTGCACGGGAACAATCAGCCCCAGCATTTT,CASSLHGNNQPQHF,NA,TRBV28,NA,TRBJ1-5
TGTGCCAGTAGAATGGGAACTGGAAGCTCCTACAATGAGCAGTTCTTC,CASRMGTGSSYNEQFF,NA,TRBV19,NA,TRBJ2-1
TGTGCCATCAGTGTCGGGCAGGTTGGCCAGCCCCAGCATTTT,CAISVGQVGQPQHF,few,TRBV10-3,NA,TRBJ1-5
TGTGCCAGTACCATCCCCGGACTAGCTTCACCCCTCCACTTT,CASTIPGLASPLHF,few,TRBV19,NA,TRBJ1-6
TGTGCCAGCAGCTTAGTCAGTACTGGAAACACCATATATTTT,CASSLVSTGNTIYF,NA,TRBV7-8,NA,TRBJ1-3
TGTGCCAGCAGCCCCGTCGCGGGACAGGGTAGCGAGCAGTACTTC,CASSPVAGQGSEQYF,once,TRBV27,TRBD1,TRBJ2-7
TGTGCCAGCAGTTCGGGACAAGCCCCCAATGAGCAGTTCTTC,CASSSGQAPNEQFF,NA,TRBV28,NA,TRBJ2-1
TGCGCCAGCAGCTTTCTTTCGGGACAGACTGGGGAGACCCAGTACTTC,CASSFLSGQTGETQYF,NA,TRBV5-1,TRBD1,TRBJ2-5
TGTGCCAGCAGGACCGGGACGGGAAATCAGCCCCAGCATTTT,CASRTGTGNQPQHF,NA,TRBV27,NA,TRBJ1-5
TGTGCCAGCTCGCCCCGGAGCGGGGGCTACGAGCAGTACTTC,CASSPRSGGYEQYF,NA,TRBV18,TRBD2,TRBJ2-7
TGTGCCAGCGGAGAAACAGGGGGGATGAACACTGAAGCTTTCTTT,CASGETGGMNTEAFF,NA,TRBV2,TRBD1,TRBJ1-1
TGTGCCAGCAGTCCTTTGCAGGGGAAGGGCGGCTACACCTTC,CASSPLQGKGGYTF,few,TRBV6-6,NA,TRBJ1-2
TGTGCCAGCAGTGCCAAAGACAGGGGCAATCAGCCCCAGCATTTT,CASSAKDRGNQPQHF,NA,TRBV6-1,TRBD1,TRBJ1-5
TGTGCCAGCAGCTTTAGCGGGAGGGGTCCCTACGAGCAGTACTTC,CASSFSGRGPYEQYF,NA,TRBV7-2,TRBD2,TRBJ2-7
TGTGCCAGCAGCTTACCCGGGACAGGGTTTTCACCCCTCCACTTT,CASSLPGTGFSPLHF,NA,TRBV5-6,TRBD1,TRBJ1-6
TGTGCCAGCAGCTCACAGGGGGCCCTTAATGAAAAACTGTTTTTT,CASSSQGALNEKLFF,NA,TRBV7-9,TRBD1,TRBJ1-4
TGTGCCAGCAGCCCAAGAGGACAGGGTGCCACCGGGGAGCTGTTTTTT,CASSPRGQGATGELFF,NA,TRBV11-2,TRBD1,TRBJ2-2
TGTGCCAGCAGCCTGGGACAGGGGACGTACTACGAGCAGTACTTC,CASSLGQGTYYEQYF,NA,TRBV5-4,TRBD1,TRBJ2-7
TGTGCCTGGAGTCCCGGGACAGGGGGCTATAGAGGCGAAAAACTGTTTTTT,CAWSPGTGGYRGEKLFF,NA,TRBV30,TRBD1,TRBJ1-4
TGTGCCAGTGGACCCAGGGCGCAGGGCAATGAGCAGTTCTTC,CASGPRAQGNEQFF,NA,TRBV25-1,NA,TRBJ2-1
TGTGCCAGCGCTAGGGGGGCGGTCTATGGCTACACCTTC,CASARGAVYGYTF,NA,TRBV6-5,NA,TRBJ1-2
TGTGCCAGCAGTAACAAGGTCCACGAGCAGTACTTC,CASSNKVHEQYF,NA,TRBV5-4,NA,TRBJ2-7
TGTGCCAGCAGTTTCGGGAGAAGGAGCTCCTACGAGCAGTACTTC,CASSFGRRSSYEQYF,NA,TRBV28,NA,TRBJ2-7
TGTGCCAGCAGTTTTACGGGAAGCGTTGGCTACACCTTC,CASSFTGSVGYTF,NA,TRBV27,NA,TRBJ1-2
TGCGCCAGCAGCCCGGCTGAGCAGGGCACCACTGAAGCTTTCTTT,CASSPAEQGTTEAFF,few,TRBV5-1,NA,TRBJ1-1
TGTGCCAGCAGCCTCGGAGGCGCGAAAAAGGTTTCAGATACGCAGTATTTT,CASSLGGAKKVSDTQYF,NA,TRBV13,NA,TRBJ2-3
TGTGCCATCAGTGCATCAGGGGCAACTAATGAAAAACTGTTTTTT,CAISASGATNEKLFF,once,TRBV10-3,NA,TRBJ1-4